This T cell receptor (beta chain) was sequenced for a study of OX40 agonist ivuxolimab in advanced cancers. Repertoires were generated with immunoSEQ multiplex PCR, while TCRdb's copy carries only in-frame clones and drops some. Of about 79,000 clones in the sample, about 90% were seen once. CDR3 length equals 16 residues. Germline CDR1 and CDR2: MGHRA and YSYEKL. V shed 1 base and J 4 bases; nucleotides not matched to a gene: 6. The rearrangement joins TRBV4-1 to TRBJ2-3, with 9 bases aligning to TRBD2. The receptor's source is an adult with an advanced solid tumor such as melanoma, head and neck, liver or kidney cancer. The source material was CD4+ or CD8+ T cells sorted from blood, sampled in a trial of the OX40 agonist ivuxolimab. The CDR3 DNA reads as TGCGCCAGCAGCCAAGGGCTGGGACTAGCTTCAGATACGCAGTATTTT. It is translated as CASSQGLGLASDTQYF.